This T cell receptor beta chain was identified in a study of cytomegalovirus exposure and HLA in healthy donors. PCR amplification relied on 60 Vbeta primers (plus 13 Jbeta primers). The method was immunoSEQ multiplex PCR; TCRdb's version includes in-frame clones alone and lacks a portion of them. Among around 200,000 clones listed, roughly 85% were seen once. Trimming left V 4 bases short and J 8 bases short, with 12 bases between. The CDR3 is 13 residues long. Per the germline V gene, CDR1 is SGHTA and CDR2 is FQGNSA. Material: PBMCs. This sequence was found in a woman between 50 and 59 years old in good health and CMV-seronegative. The chain links TRBV7-2 to TRBJ2-1, with D maybe TRBD1 (5 bases). CDR3 DNA: TGTGCCAGCAGCTCGACAGAACGTCATGAGCAGTTCTTC. Its translation is CASSSTERHEQFF.